This passage covers 7 T cell receptor beta chains from one sample sequenced in a study of B cell selection in AIRE deficiency. CD4+CD127+ cells were sorted as the conventional CD4 T cells. Assay: immunoSEQ multiplex PCR; the TCRdb copy retains only in-frame clones and omits some. The sample has under 30,000 clones, roughly 95% seen once. Sequencing was carried out using CD4+CD127+ conventional T cells sorted from PBMCs. These receptors were collected from a human donor in good health.

This clone has just a few counts. This chain links TRBV7-8 with TRBJ2-7, with TRBD2 identical over 9 bases. The CDR3 totals 19 residues. Germline CDR1 reads SGHVS; CDR2 reads FQNEAQ. V trimming: 5 bases; J trimming: 3 bases; junction bases outside the gene matches: 20. CDR3 sequence (DNA): TGTGCCAGCAGCCGACGACGACTAGCGGCTACGATAACTAACTACGAGCAGTACTTC. Translating gives CASSRRRLAATITNYEQYF. The full variable domain, rest sourced from reference TRBV7-8 and TRBJ2-7, is GAGVSQSPRYKVAKRGQDVALRCDPISGHVSLFWYQQALGQGPEFLTYFQNEAQLDKSGLPSDRFFAERPEGSVSTLKIQRTQQEDSAVYLCASSRRRLAATITNYEQYFGPGTRLTVT.

This clone was recorded only once. The CDR3 loop reads CASSEGRQGGGYTF. The CDR3 region has the DNA TGTGCCAGCAGTGAAGGGCGGCAGGGAGGTGGCTACACCTTC. The chain joins TRBV25-1 to TRBJ1-2; possible D gene TRBD1, 5 bases. V was cut by 2 bases and J by 7 bases, with 14 bases left in between. This CDR3 region has 14 residues. Germline V gene data show CDR1 as MGHDK and CDR2 as SYGVNS.

The sample holds one count of this clone. This rearrangement joins TRBV5-4 to TRBJ2-5, with TRBD2 identical over 8 bases. The CDR3 extends over 15 amino acids. The ends lost 0 bases at V and 2 bases at J; junction bases unmatched: 3. From germline, CDR1 is SGHNT and CDR2 YYREEE (reference sequence). CDR3 nucleotide sequence: TGTGCCAGCAGCTTGGCACTAGCGGTACAAGAGACCCAGTACTTC. It yields the protein CASSLALAVQETQYF.

The V and J genes are TRBV5-4 and TRBJ1-1; D is undetermined. The CDR3 is 14 amino acids. The ends were cut back, 1 base at V and 1 base at J, with 8 bases in the middle. From germline, CDR1 is SGHNT and CDR2 YYREEE (reference sequence). CDR3 in DNA: TGTGCCAGCAGCTTGTCAGCAGGGAACACTGAAGCTTTCTTT. Translating gives CASSLSAGNTEAFF.

CDR3 DNA: TGTGCCAGCAGTGAAGATCGCGGGGGACAAGAGACCCAGTACTTC. Translated: CASSEDRGGQETQYF. The chain is built from TRBV2 and TRBJ2-5, with 7 bases identical to TRBD2. V shed 1 base and J 2 bases; nucleotides not matched to a gene: 4. This CDR3 has 15 amino acids. Germline CDR1 and CDR2: SNHLY and FYNNEI.

V gene TRBV10-3 combines with J gene TRBJ2-3; TRBD2 aligns across 7 bases. Germline V gives CDR1 ENHRY, CDR2 SYGVKD. This CDR3 has 18 amino acids. After removal of 4 bases from V and 2 bases from J, the junction contained 15 bases not matched to a gene. CDR3 nucleotide sequence: TGTGCCATCAGTGGAGACCCATGGGGTCGGGGGGACACAGATACGCAGTATTTT. Translating it yields CAISGDPWGRGDTDTQYF.

The chain couples TRBV2 to TRBJ1-1; TRBD1 agrees at 8 bases. The CDR3 loop spans 15 amino acids. The V gene end was trimmed by 5 bases and the J gene end by 5 bases; junction bases not matched to a gene: 10. Germline CDR1 reads SNHLY; CDR2 reads FYNNEI. CDR3 sequence: CASSPQGALITEAFF. Written as DNA, the CDR3 is TGTGCCAGCAGTCCTCAGGGGGCGCTTATAACTGAAGCTTTCTTT.